What follows is one TCR beta chain and its context. No antigen is known for it. TRB cDNA was prepared as libraries by UMI-labeled 5' RACE. TCRdb re-called the 5' RACE reads and shows each CDR3 protein once, DNA omitted. The sample's table shows over 5,500 distinct CDR3 sequences. Germline lookup yields CDR1 SGHVS and CDR2 FQNEAQ. This CDR3 spans 14 amino acids. The data belong to a study of CXCR3-negative and CXCR3-positive naive CD8 T cells. Study findings and constraints: Upon cryopreservation, CXCR3 expression partially decreased, and most assays used fresh PBMCs. TRB CDR3 hydrophobicity was greater in CXCR3-positive naive cells than in CXCR3-negative naive cells. Sequencing showed both naive subsets with comparably high diversity, and memory CD8+ cells much lower.

Material for sequencing was naive CXCR3+ CD8+ T cells from blood. This sample's subset: CD45RO-CCR7+CD27+CD95- naive CD8+ T cells expressing CXCR3 (TNR3+). This sequence was found in a human donor in good health. Some clones in this sample may be carry-over from other donors' samples. V usage is TRBV7-8 and J usage is TRBJ1-5; TCRdb picks TRBD1, but there is no DNA to check that call. CDR3 region: CASSSTGSSWPQHF.